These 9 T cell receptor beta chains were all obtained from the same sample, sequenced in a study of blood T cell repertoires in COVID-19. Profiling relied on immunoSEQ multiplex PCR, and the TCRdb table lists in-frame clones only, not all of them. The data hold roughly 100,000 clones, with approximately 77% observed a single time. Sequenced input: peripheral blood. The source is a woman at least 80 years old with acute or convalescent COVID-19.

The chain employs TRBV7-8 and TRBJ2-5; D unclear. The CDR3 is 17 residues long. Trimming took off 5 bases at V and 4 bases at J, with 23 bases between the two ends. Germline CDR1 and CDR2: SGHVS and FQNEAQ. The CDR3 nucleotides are TGTGCCAGCAGCCCCCCCCAATTGTTCGCGTCTCCAGAGACCCAGTACTTC. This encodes CASSPPQLFASPETQYF.

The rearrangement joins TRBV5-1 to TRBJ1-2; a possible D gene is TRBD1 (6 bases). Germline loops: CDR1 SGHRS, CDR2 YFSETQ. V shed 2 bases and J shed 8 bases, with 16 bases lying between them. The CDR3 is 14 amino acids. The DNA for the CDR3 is TGCGCCAGCAGCTTACCCCTACAGGGATTCGGCTACACCTTC. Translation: CASSLPLQGFGYTF.

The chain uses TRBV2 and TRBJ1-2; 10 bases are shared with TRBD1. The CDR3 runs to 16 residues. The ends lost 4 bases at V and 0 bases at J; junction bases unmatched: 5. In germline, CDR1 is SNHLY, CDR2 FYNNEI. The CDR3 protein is CASSGDRGGANYGYTF. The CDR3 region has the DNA TGTGCCAGCAGTGGGGACAGGGGAGGCGCTAACTATGGCTACACCTTC.

The CDR3, as DNA: TGTGCCAGCAGTTTACTGGGACAGGGCTACGAGCAGTACTTC. This encodes CASSLLGQGYEQYF. This chain links TRBV27 with TRBJ2-7, with TRBD1 matching 9 bases. V trimming: 2 bases; J trimming: 3 bases; junction bases outside the gene matches: 2. This CDR3 comprises 14 residues. Germline CDR1 is MNHEY and CDR2 is SMNVEV (reference sequence).

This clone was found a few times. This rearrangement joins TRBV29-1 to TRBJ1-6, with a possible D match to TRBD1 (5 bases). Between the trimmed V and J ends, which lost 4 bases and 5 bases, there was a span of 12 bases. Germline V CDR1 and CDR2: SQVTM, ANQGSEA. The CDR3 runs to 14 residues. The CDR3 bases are TGCAGCGTTGCCGGCGGACAAAATAATTCACCCCTCCACTTT. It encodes CSVAGGQNNSPLHF.

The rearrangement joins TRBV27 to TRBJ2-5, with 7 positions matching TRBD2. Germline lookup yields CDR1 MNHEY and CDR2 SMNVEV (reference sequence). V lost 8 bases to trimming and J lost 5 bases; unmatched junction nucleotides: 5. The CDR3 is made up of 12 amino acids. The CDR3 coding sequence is TGTGCCAGCTGGACTAGTCGGGAGACCCAGTACTTC. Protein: CASWTSRETQYF.

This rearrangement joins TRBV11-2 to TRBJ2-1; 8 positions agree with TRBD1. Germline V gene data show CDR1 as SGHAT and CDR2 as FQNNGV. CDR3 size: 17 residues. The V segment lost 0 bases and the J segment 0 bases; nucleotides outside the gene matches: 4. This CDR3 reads CASSLDPGGRSYNEQFF. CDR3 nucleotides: TGTGCCAGCAGCTTAGATCCAGGGGGCCGCTCCTACAATGAGCAGTTCTTC.

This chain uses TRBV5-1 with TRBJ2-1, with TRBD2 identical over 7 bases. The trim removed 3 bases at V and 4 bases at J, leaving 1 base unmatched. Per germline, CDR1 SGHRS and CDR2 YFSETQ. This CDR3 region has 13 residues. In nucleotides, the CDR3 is TGCGCCAGCAGCTGGGGGGGTTACAATGAGCAGTTCTTC. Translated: CASSWGGYNEQFF.

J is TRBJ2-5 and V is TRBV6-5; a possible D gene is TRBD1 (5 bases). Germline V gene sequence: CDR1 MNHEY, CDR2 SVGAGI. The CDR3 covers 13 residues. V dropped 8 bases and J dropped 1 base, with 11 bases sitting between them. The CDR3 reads CASDRQLQETQYF. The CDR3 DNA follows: TGTGCCAGCGATCGACAGCTCCAAGAGACCCAGTACTTC.